The source of this T cell receptor (beta chain) is a study of blood T cell repertoires in COVID-19. Study information: The samples span acute and convalescent COVID-19 from the United States, Italy and Spain. PBMCs, B-cell-depleted T cells, or T cells provided the cDNA or gDNA that made up the material.

CDR3 length: 15 residues. The germline V gene encodes CDR1 SNHLY and CDR2 FYNNEI. The ends were cut back, 7 bases at V and 5 bases at J, with 20 bases in the middle. Original methodology: Amplification of reference gene primers was used by the study to estimate nucleated cell counts. The assay was immunoSEQ multiplex PCR, and TCRdb's table has in-frame clones only and misses some. The V and J calls and clone size were taken over from that table, and D and trimming were inferred from the DNA. Here the sample spans just over 95,000 clones, about 80% being singletons. The source is a man aged 55-75 years with acute or convalescent COVID-19. The sequencing sample was made of peripheral blood. The rearrangement uses TRBV2 and TRBJ2-5; D may be TRBD1 (6 bases). CDR3 sequence (DNA): TGTGCCAGCACCTTTGACTCATCCCAGGGGGAGACCCAGTACTTC. Translated: CASTFDSSQGETQYF.